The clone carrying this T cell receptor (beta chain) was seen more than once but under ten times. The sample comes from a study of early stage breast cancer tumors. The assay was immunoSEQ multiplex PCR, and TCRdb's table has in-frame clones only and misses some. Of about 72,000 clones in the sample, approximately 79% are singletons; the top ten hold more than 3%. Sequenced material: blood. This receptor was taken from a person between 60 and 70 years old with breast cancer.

The CDR3 DNA reads TGTGCCAGTAGTTCCATAACAGGGACACAGTATTTT. Protein sequence: CASSSITGTQYF. The rearrangement joins TRBV19 to TRBJ2-3; tentatively, D is TRBD1 (6 bases). CDR1 and CDR2 from the germline V gene are LNHDA and SQIVND (reference sequence). This CDR3 has 12 residues. Trimming removed 5 bases from V and 12 bases from J, with 15 bases in between.